A selection of T cell receptor beta chains follows, all from one sample in a study of control samples from healthy donors and cancer patients. Data came from immunoSEQ multiplex PCR; TCRdb stores just in-frame clones and leaves some out. The top ten clones hold roughly 4% of a sample with 90,000 to 110,000 clones, about nine tenths of them seen once. The sequencing sample was made of blood. These TCRs come from a human donor in good health. The donor label of this sample is uncertain. Each CDR3 is given with its conserved first and last residue. Fields, in order: D gene, V gene, clone size, J gene, CDR3 protein, CDR3 DNA. D genes are given only for firm matches. Rows may omit the clone size; those that give it use once, few, many or a size class.

D gene: -
V gene: TRBV19
clone size: -
J gene: TRBJ1-5
CDR3 protein: CARTVYNQPQHF
CDR3 DNA: TGTGCCAGGACAGTTTACAATCAGCCCCAGCATTTT

D gene: TRBD1
V gene: TRBV5-1
clone size: few
J gene: TRBJ1-2
CDR3 protein: CASSLVPNRDRVGLYGYTF
CDR3 DNA: TGCGCCAGCAGCTTGGTGCCGAACCGGGACAGGGTGGGACTATATGGCTACACCTTC

D gene: TRBD2
V gene: TRBV3-1/TRBV3-2
clone size: few
J gene: TRBJ2-7
CDR3 protein: CASSARTSGGYEQYF
CDR3 DNA: TGTGCCAGCAGCGCAAGGACTAGCGGGGGATACGAGCAGTACTTC

D gene: -
V gene: TRBV6-4
clone size: -
J gene: TRBJ2-2
CDR3 protein: CASSDSMEWDTGELFF
CDR3 DNA: TGTGCCAGCAGTGACTCGATGGAGTGGGACACCGGGGAGCTGTTTTTT

D gene: TRBD1
V gene: TRBV11-1
clone size: -
J gene: TRBJ1-2
CDR3 protein: CASSQGDSNYGYTF
CDR3 DNA: TGTGCCAGCAGCCAGGGGGACAGTAACTATGGCTACACCTTC

D gene: -
V gene: TRBV5-6
clone size: -
J gene: TRBJ1-2
CDR3 protein: CASYSKDGNYGYTF
CDR3 DNA: TGTGCCAGCTATAGCAAGGACGGGAACTATGGCTACACCTTC

D gene: TRBD2
V gene: TRBV28
clone size: once
J gene: TRBJ2-5
CDR3 protein: CASSSDPRLAGKQETQYF
CDR3 DNA: TGTGCCAGCAGTTCCGACCCTCGACTAGCGGGGAAACAAGAGACCCAGTACTTC

D gene: -
V gene: TRBV5-5
clone size: few
J gene: TRBJ2-7
CDR3 protein: CASSFQGKTYEQYF
CDR3 DNA: TGTGCCAGCAGCTTTCAGGGTAAAACCTACGAGCAGTACTTC

D gene: -
V gene: TRBV18
clone size: -
J gene: TRBJ1-1
CDR3 protein: CASSLSPQDTAFF
CDR3 DNA: TGTGCCAGCTCCTTAAGTCCCCAGGACACAGCTTTCTTT

D gene: TRBD1
V gene: TRBV12-5
clone size: -
J gene: TRBJ1-2
CDR3 protein: CASDLGTGASGYTF
CDR3 DNA: TGTGCTAGTGATCTGGGGACAGGGGCGTCTGGCTACACCTTC

D gene: -
V gene: TRBV7-9
clone size: few
J gene: TRBJ2-2
CDR3 protein: CASSLDTGELFF
CDR3 DNA: TGTGCCAGCAGCTTGGACACCGGGGAGCTGTTTTTT

D gene: -
V gene: TRBV12-3/TRBV12-4
clone size: -
J gene: TRBJ1-2
CDR3 protein: CASNLGGAYGYTF
CDR3 DNA: TGTGCCAGCAATCTAGGGGGAGCCTATGGCTACACCTTC

D gene: TRBD1
V gene: TRBV6-6
clone size: -
J gene: TRBJ1-6
CDR3 protein: CASGKGQASSPLHF
CDR3 DNA: TGTGCCAGCGGGAAGGGACAGGCTAGTTCACCCCTCCACTTT

D gene: TRBD1
V gene: TRBV5-1
clone size: once
J gene: TRBJ2-2
CDR3 protein: CASSRGQGNTGELFF
CDR3 DNA: TGCGCCAGCAGCCGGGGACAGGGAAACACCGGGGAGCTGTTTTTT

D gene: TRBD1
V gene: TRBV25-1
clone size: -
J gene: TRBJ2-2
CDR3 protein: CASSEFFSGQGLSGELFF
CDR3 DNA: TGTGCCAGCAGTGAATTTTTTAGTGGACAGGGATTATCCGGGGAGCTGTTTTTT

D gene: TRBD1
V gene: TRBV28
clone size: -
J gene: TRBJ1-2
CDR3 protein: CASSFRTGEGNYGYTF
CDR3 DNA: TGTGCCAGCAGTTTCCGTACAGGGGAGGGCAACTATGGCTACACCTTC

D gene: TRBD1
V gene: TRBV5-8
clone size: -
J gene: TRBJ1-1
CDR3 protein: CASSWKPGQGAGTEAFF
CDR3 DNA: TGTGCCAGCAGCTGGAAACCGGGACAGGGGGCAGGTACTGAAGCTTTCTTT

D gene: -
V gene: TRBV7-8
clone size: -
J gene: TRBJ2-2
CDR3 protein: CAAGRDTGELFF
CDR3 DNA: TGTGCCGCGGGTCGGGACACCGGGGAGCTGTTTTTT

D gene: -
V gene: TRBV18
clone size: -
J gene: TRBJ2-2
CDR3 protein: CASSPRTGNTGELFF
CDR3 DNA: TGTGCCAGCTCACCACGAACAGGGAACACCGGGGAGCTGTTTTTT

D gene: -
V gene: TRBV12-3/TRBV12-4
clone size: -
J gene: TRBJ2-3
CDR3 protein: CASSPNRDTQYF
CDR3 DNA: TGTGCCAGCAGCCCCAATCGGGATACGCAGTATTTT

D gene: TRBD1
V gene: TRBV12-5
clone size: once
J gene: TRBJ2-1
CDR3 protein: CASGLVLTGGARYNEQFF
CDR3 DNA: TGTGCTAGTGGTTTGGTCCTAACAGGGGGCGCAAGGTACAATGAGCAGTTCTTC

D gene: -
V gene: TRBV5-4
clone size: once
J gene: TRBJ2-1
CDR3 protein: CASSLPALSSLNEQFF
CDR3 DNA: TGTGCCAGCAGCCTCCCGGCTCTCTCCTCCCTAAATGAGCAGTTCTTC

D gene: -
V gene: TRBV7-8
clone size: few
J gene: TRBJ1-4
CDR3 protein: CASSLGENNEKLFF
CDR3 DNA: TGTGCCAGCAGCTTAGGAGAGAATAATGAAAAACTGTTTTTT

D gene: -
V gene: TRBV21-1
clone size: -
J gene: TRBJ2-1
CDR3 protein: CASSNGRTSWFF
CDR3 DNA: TGTGCCAGCAGCAACGGAAGGACTAGTTGGTTCTTC

D gene: -
V gene: TRBV6-5
clone size: -
J gene: TRBJ1-1
CDR3 protein: CASTRSTEAFF
CDR3 DNA: TGTGCCAGCACCCGGTCCACTGAAGCTTTCTTT

D gene: TRBD1
V gene: TRBV6-5
clone size: once
J gene: TRBJ2-2
CDR3 protein: CASSLGQDYTGELFF
CDR3 DNA: TGTGCCAGCAGTCTCGGACAGGACTACACCGGGGAGCTGTTTTTT

D gene: TRBD1
V gene: TRBV6-1
clone size: -
J gene: TRBJ1-4
CDR3 protein: CASSVVSGGINEKLFF
CDR3 DNA: TGTGCCAGCAGTGTGGTGTCAGGGGGTATCAATGAAAAACTGTTTTTT

D gene: -
V gene: TRBV19
clone size: -
J gene: TRBJ1-4
CDR3 protein: CASRDAEKLFF
CDR3 DNA: TGTGCCAGCAGGGATGCTGAAAAACTGTTTTTT

D gene: TRBD1
V gene: TRBV3-1/TRBV3-2
clone size: -
J gene: TRBJ2-5
CDR3 protein: CASSHTDRGRETQYF
CDR3 DNA: TGTGCCAGCAGCCACACGGACAGGGGAAGGGAGACCCAGTACTTC

D gene: TRBD2
V gene: TRBV10-1
clone size: once
J gene: TRBJ2-5
CDR3 protein: CATRTRGQETQYF
CDR3 DNA: TGCGCCACCCGGACTAGGGGCCAAGAGACCCAGTACTTC

D gene: TRBD2
V gene: TRBV5-1
clone size: -
J gene: TRBJ2-1
CDR3 protein: CASSFGRGGIQGEQFF
CDR3 DNA: TGCGCCAGCAGCTTTGGGAGGGGAGGCATCCAAGGCGAGCAGTTCTTC

D gene: -
V gene: TRBV19
clone size: -
J gene: TRBJ1-1
CDR3 protein: CARDGKGGVEAFF
CDR3 DNA: TGTGCCAGAGATGGCAAGGGCGGTGTGGAAGCTTTCTTT

D gene: -
V gene: TRBV6-5
clone size: -
J gene: TRBJ1-1
CDR3 protein: CASSYSPVGHTEAFF
CDR3 DNA: TGTGCCAGCAGTTACTCCCCAGTAGGGCACACTGAAGCTTTCTTT

D gene: -
V gene: TRBV5-1
clone size: -
J gene: TRBJ1-4
CDR3 protein: CASRPGPENEKLFF
CDR3 DNA: TGCGCCAGCAGACCCGGGCCCGAGAATGAAAAACTGTTTTTT

D gene: -
V gene: TRBV30
clone size: few
J gene: TRBJ2-2
CDR3 protein: CAWRDGTVTGELFF
CDR3 DNA: TGTGCCTGGAGGGACGGGACCGTCACCGGGGAGCTGTTTTTT

D gene: -
V gene: TRBV4-1
clone size: -
J gene: TRBJ2-7
CDR3 protein: CASSQDRDRPYEQYF
CDR3 DNA: TGCGCCAGCAGCCAAGATCGAGACAGACCCTACGAGCAGTACTTC

D gene: -
V gene: TRBV20-1
clone size: -
J gene: TRBJ1-2
CDR3 protein: CSASYGGYGYTF
CDR3 DNA: TGCAGTGCTAGTTACGGGGGCTATGGCTACACCTTC

D gene: -
V gene: TRBV2
clone size: -
J gene: TRBJ1-6
CDR3 protein: CASSPDNSYNSPLHF
CDR3 DNA: TGTGCCAGCAGTCCGGACAACTCCTATAATTCGCCCCTCCACTTT

D gene: -
V gene: TRBV10-1
clone size: -
J gene: TRBJ1-1
CDR3 protein: CASSVRGLGTEAFF
CDR3 DNA: TGCGCCAGCAGTGTGCGGGGGCTCGGGACTGAAGCTTTCTTT

D gene: -
V gene: TRBV27
clone size: -
J gene: TRBJ2-7
CDR3 protein: CASSFYRAGYEQYF
CDR3 DNA: TGTGCCAGCAGTTTTTATAGGGCAGGCTACGAGCAGTACTTC

D gene: -
V gene: TRBV5-1
clone size: -
J gene: TRBJ1-2
CDR3 protein: CASSFDGSYTYGYTF
CDR3 DNA: TGCGCCAGCAGCTTTGACGGGTCTTATACCTATGGCTACACCTTC

D gene: -
V gene: TRBV6-5
clone size: -
J gene: TRBJ1-1
CDR3 protein: CASSPRSGVDTEAFF
CDR3 DNA: TGTGCCAGCAGTCCCAGATCAGGGGTTGACACTGAAGCTTTCTTT